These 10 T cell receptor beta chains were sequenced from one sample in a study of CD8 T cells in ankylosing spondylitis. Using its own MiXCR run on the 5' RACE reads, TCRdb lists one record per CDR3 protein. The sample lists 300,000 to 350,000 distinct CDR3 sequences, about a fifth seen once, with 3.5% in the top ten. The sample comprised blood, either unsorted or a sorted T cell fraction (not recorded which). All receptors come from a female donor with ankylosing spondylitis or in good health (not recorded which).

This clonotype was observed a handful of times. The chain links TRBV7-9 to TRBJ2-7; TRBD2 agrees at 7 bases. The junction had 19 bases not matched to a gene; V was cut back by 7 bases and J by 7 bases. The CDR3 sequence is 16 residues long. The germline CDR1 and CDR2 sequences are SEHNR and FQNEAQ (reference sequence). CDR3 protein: CASTPSGRPPGGEQYF. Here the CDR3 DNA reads TGTGCCAGCACACCCTCCGGCCGTCCCCCCGGGGGGGAGCAGTACTTC.

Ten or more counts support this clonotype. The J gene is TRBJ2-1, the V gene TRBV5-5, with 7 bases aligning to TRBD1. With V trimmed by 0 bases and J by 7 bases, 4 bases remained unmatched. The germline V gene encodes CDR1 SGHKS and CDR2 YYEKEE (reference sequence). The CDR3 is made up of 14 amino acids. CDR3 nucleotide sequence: TGTGCCAGCAGCTTGGTTAGGGGGCTAAATGAGCAGTTCTTC. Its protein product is CASSLVRGLNEQFF.

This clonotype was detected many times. CDR3 sequence (DNA): TGCGCCAGCAGAAATCACAGAGTCAATGAGCAGTTCTTC. This encodes CASRNHRVNEQFF. V and J are TRBV10-2 and TRBJ2-1; D not resolved. From germline, CDR1 is WSHSY and CDR2 SAAADI. With 6 bases removed from V and 6 bases from J, the gap between germline ends came to 12 bases. The CDR3 consists of 13 residues.

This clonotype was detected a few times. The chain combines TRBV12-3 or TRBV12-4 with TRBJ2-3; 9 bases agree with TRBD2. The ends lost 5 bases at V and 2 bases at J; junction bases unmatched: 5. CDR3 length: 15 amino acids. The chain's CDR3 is CASSLPSGNTDTQYF. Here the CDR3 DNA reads TGTGCCAGCAGTCTCCCTAGCGGGAACACAGATACGCAGTATTTT.

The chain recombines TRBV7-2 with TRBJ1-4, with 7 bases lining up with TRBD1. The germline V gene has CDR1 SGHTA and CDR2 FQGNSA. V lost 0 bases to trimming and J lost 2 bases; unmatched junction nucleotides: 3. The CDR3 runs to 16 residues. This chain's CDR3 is CASSLAPRGTNEKLFF. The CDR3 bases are TGTGCCAGCAGCTTAGCTCCCAGGGGGACTAATGAAAAACTGTTTTTT.

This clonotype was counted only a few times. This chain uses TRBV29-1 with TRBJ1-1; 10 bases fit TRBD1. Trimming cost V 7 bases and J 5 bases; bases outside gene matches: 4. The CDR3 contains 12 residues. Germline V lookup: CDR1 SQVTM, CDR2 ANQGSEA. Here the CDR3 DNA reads TGCAGCGGATGGGACAGGGGAACTGAAGCTTTCTTT. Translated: CSGWDRGTEAFF.

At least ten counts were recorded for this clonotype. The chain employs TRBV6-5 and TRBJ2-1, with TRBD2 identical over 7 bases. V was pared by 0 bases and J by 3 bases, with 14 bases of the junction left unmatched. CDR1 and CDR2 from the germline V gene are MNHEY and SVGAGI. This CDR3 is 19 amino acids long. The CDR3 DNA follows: TGTGCCAGCAGTTACTCCGGGGATGGTAGCGGGCATTACTACAATGAGCAGTTCTTC. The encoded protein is CASSYSGDGSGHYYNEQFF.

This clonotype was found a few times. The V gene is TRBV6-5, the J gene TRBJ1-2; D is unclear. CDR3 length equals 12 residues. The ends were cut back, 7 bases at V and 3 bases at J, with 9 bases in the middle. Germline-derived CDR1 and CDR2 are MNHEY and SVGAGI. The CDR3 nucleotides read TGTGCCAGCACCGGGTCGGACTATGGCTACACCTTC. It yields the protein CASTGSDYGYTF.

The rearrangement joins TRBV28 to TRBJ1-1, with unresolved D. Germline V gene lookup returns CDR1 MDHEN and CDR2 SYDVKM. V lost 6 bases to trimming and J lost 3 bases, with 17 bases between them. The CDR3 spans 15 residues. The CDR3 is CASSNRRGWDTEAFF. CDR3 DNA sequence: TGTGCCAGCAGCAACCGTCGGGGTTGGGACACTGAAGCTTTCTTT.

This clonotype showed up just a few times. In DNA, the CDR3 is TGCGCCAGCAGCCAGGGACTAGCGGGAGCGAGCTCCTACAATGAGCAGTTCTTC. As protein: CASSQGLAGASSYNEQFF. The V and J genes are TRBV4-3 and TRBJ2-1; TRBD2 agrees at 14 bases. The CDR3 length is 18 residues. Germline CDR1 and CDR2: LGHNA and YSLEER. V dropped 3 bases and J dropped 0; count of bases not matched to a gene: 4.